Below, one TCR beta chain is given with its context. Distinct nucleotide sequences in the sample also encode this CDR3. The CDR3 runs 15 residues. The germline gives CDR1 SGDLS, CDR2 YYNGEE. V gave up 0 bases and J gave up 0 bases, with 7 bases separating them. The data stem from a study of long-term antiretroviral therapy in people with HIV. At survey level, the immunoSEQ assay was run in its v3.0 version. The data were produced by immunoSEQ multiplex PCR, yet TCRdb's version contains in-frame clones alone and is incomplete. The sample contains roughly 44,000 clones, roughly 95% of which appear only once.

This receptor was identified in a woman aged 45-60 years with HIV. The rearrangement uses TRBV9 and TRBJ2-1; D not resolved. Here the sequenced sample was unsorted PBMCs, taken 3.7 years after starting antiretroviral therapy. CDR3 DNA sequence: TGTGCCAGCAGCGTAGATAGTAGCTCCTACAATGAGCAGTTCTTC. It yields the protein CASSVDSSSYNEQFF.